Each of the 6 T cell receptor beta chains below was sequenced from the same sample in a study of PD-1 blockade in classical Hodgkin lymphoma. Some clones are missing from TCRdb's copy, which holds only in-frame ones; the method was immunoSEQ multiplex PCR. Here the sample spans around 29,000 clones, approximately 78% being singletons. The time point here: cycle 4 day 1 (C4D1), after around six weeks of nivolumab. Every one of the patients relapsed after autologous stem cell transplantation (brentuximab vedotin exposure was variable). Starting with thawed PBMCs, CD4+ T cells were purified by magnetic negative selection. The source material was CD4+ T cells from blood, sampled before the fourth cycle of nivolumab. Source of these receptors: a human donor with classical Hodgkin lymphoma.

The genes are TRBV4-1 and TRBJ2-7; 9 bases match TRBD2. The CDR3 is 17 amino acids. The germline V gene has CDR1 MGHRA and CDR2 YSYEKL. After removal of 4 bases from V and 3 bases from J, the junction contained 13 bases not matched to a gene. The CDR3 loop is CASSLPPGGGGDYEQYF. The DNA of the CDR3 is TGCGCCAGCAGCCTCCCACCGGGGGGCGGGGGGGACTACGAGCAGTACTTC.

This clone has just a few counts. The chain carries TRBV5-1 and TRBJ1-6; possible D gene TRBD1, 6 bases. The CDR3 has 16 residues. V lost 0 bases and J lost 9, with 16 bases in between. Germline-derived CDR1 and CDR2 are SGHRS and YFSETQ. As DNA, the CDR3 is TGCGCCAGCAGCTTGGGAGGTAAAGGGGGTTCTTCACCCCTCCACTTT. Encoded protein: CASSLGGKGGSSPLHF.

The rearrangement links TRBV5-6 to TRBJ1-5, with 8 positions matching TRBD1. The CDR3 loop spans 15 amino acids. Losses at the gene ends were 3 bases for V and 6 bases for J; bases not matched to a gene: 8. Germline CDR1 is SGHDT and CDR2 is YYEEEE. CDR3 coding DNA: TGTGCCAGCAGCTCCATGGACAGGGTAATTCAGCCCCAGCATTTT. Protein product: CASSSMDRVIQPQHF.

This chain uses TRBV6-6 with TRBJ2-3, with D perhaps TRBD2 (7 bases). CDR1 and CDR2 (germline): MNHNY, SVGAGI (reference sequence). The CDR3 consists of 16 residues. Between the trimmed V and J ends, which lost 5 bases and 3 bases, there was a span of 18 bases. The CDR3 is CASSPLWGGPTDTQYF. CDR3 DNA: TGTGCCAGCAGTCCCCTGTGGGGGGGGCCAACAGATACGCAGTATTTT.

The chain employs TRBV19 and TRBJ1-5, with 10 bases identical to TRBD1. The CDR3 runs 22 residues. Per the germline V gene, CDR1 is LNHDA and CDR2 is SQIVND (reference sequence). The V gene end was trimmed by 7 bases and the J gene end by 2 bases; junction bases not matched to a gene: 26. The chain's CDR3 is CASTRKGTGDILGTSGNQPQHF. DNA of the CDR3: TGTGCCAGTACAAGGAAGGGGACAGGGGATATTCTGGGGACCTCGGGCAATCAGCCCCAGCATTTT.

The V gene is TRBV5-1, the J gene TRBJ2-3, with D perhaps TRBD2 (5 bases). The V gene lost 1 base and the J gene lost 3 bases, with 12 bases spanning the gap. The V gene's germline CDR1 is SGHRS and CDR2 YFSETQ. The CDR3 has 15 amino acids. Here the CDR3 reads CASSLLVGSTDTQYF. The CDR3 bases are TGCGCCAGCAGCTTGTTGGTGGGGAGTACAGATACGCAGTATTTT.